This T cell receptor beta chain was captured in a study of shared clonotypes between healthy human individuals. This CDR3 is 14 amino acids long. V was cut by 5 bases and J by 1 base, with 11 bases left in between. CDR1 and CDR2 from the germline V gene are MDHEN and SYDVKM. Here immunoSEQ multiplex PCR was the method, and the copy in TCRdb shows in-frame clones only, minus some. The repertoire holds about 490,000 clones, roughly 80% seen once, with roughly an eighth in the top ten. The TCR comes from a middle-aged woman in good health. Some clones in this sample may be carry-over from other donors' samples. The chain recombines TRBV28 with TRBJ1-1; D is unresolved. The sample was PBMCs. The CDR3 sequence: CASSITWENTEAFF. The CDR3 DNA is TGTGCCAGCAGTATTACGTGGGAGAACACTGAAGCTTTCTTT. The whole variable domain, remainder taken from reference TRBV28 and TRBJ1-1, is DVKVTQSSRYLVKRTGEKVFLECVQDMDHENMFWYRQDPGLGLRLIYFSYDVKMKEKGDIPEGYSVSREKKERFSLILESASTNQTSMYLCASSITWENTEAFFGQGTRLTVV.